The 6 T cell receptor beta chains presented below share a single source sample, sequenced in a study of identical twins (TCRdb year 2016). The protocol used for the library was 5' RACE. The listed sequencing device is Illumina HiSeq 2000. The public reads were run again by TCRdb, first through fastp at Q25 and then through MiXCR, and only productive beta chains were kept. Records with the same CDR3 protein are collapsed into one entry carrying the most frequent genes and DNA. This sample is represented by approximately 230,000 distinct CDR3 sequences; around 6.5% of them were singletons. The ten largest account for 13% to 15% of the sample. The same sample was also studied in work on T cells expressing NK-cell markers.

The sequenced sample consisted of CD8+ T cells sorted from blood. These receptors all come from a woman younger than 35 in good health.

This clonotype was found many times. The CDR3: CASKSGTEAFF. The CDR3 DNA is TGTGCCAGCAAAAGTGGCACTGAAGCTTTCTTT. V and J are TRBV12-3 or TRBV12-4 and TRBJ1-1; no clear D. This CDR3 comprises 11 residues. With 7 bases removed from V and 4 bases from J, the gap between germline ends came to 7 bases.

This clonotype was recorded at least ten times. The CDR3 nucleotides read TGTGCCAGCAGCCAAAGACTCCTCACCCCCGAAGGGGAGCAGTACTTC. Encoded protein: CASSQRLLTPEGEQYF. This chain links TRBV7-6 with TRBJ2-7, with no clear D. The CDR3 sequence is 16 residues long. Looked up from germline, CDR1 is SGHVS and CDR2 is FNYEAQ. Trimming shortened V by 5 bases and J by 7 bases, and 24 bases separated the two germline ends.

This chain connects TRBV9 to TRBJ2-1; 7 positions match TRBD2. The J segment lost 2 bases and the V segment lost 3 bases, leaving 8 bases of the junction unmatched. CDR1 and CDR2 from the germline V gene are SGDLS and YYNGEE. CDR3 length: 16 residues. The CDR3 protein is CASSANPSGTYNEQFF. The CDR3, as DNA: TGTGCCAGCAGCGCCAACCCTAGCGGAACCTACAATGAGCAGTTCTTC.

This clonotype was seen at least ten times. The V call is TRBV12-3 or TRBV12-4, the J call TRBJ1-2; tentatively, D is TRBD1 (6 bases). Trimming left V 3 bases short and J 4 bases short, with 9 bases between. This CDR3 has 13 residues. CDR3 loop: CASSLGAVYGYTF. The CDR3 DNA is TGTGCCAGCAGTTTGGGGGCGGTCTATGGCTACACCTTC.

In this sample, this clonotype turned up many times. This sequence joins TRBV6-1 and TRBJ1-2; D gene unclear. Trimming took off 2 bases at V and 3 bases at J, with 4 bases between the two ends. This CDR3 has 12 residues. The germline CDR1 and CDR2 sequences are MNHNS and SASEGT. The CDR3 region is CASSELDYGYTF. CDR3 DNA sequence: TGTGCCAGCAGTGAACTCGACTATGGCTACACCTTC.

In its sample, this clonotype was seen a few times. This chain connects TRBV27 to TRBJ2-7, with 7 bases that match TRBD2. Germline CDR1 is MNHEY and CDR2 is SMNVEV (reference sequence). V shed 3 bases, J shed 2 bases, and the junction held 4 bases outside the gene matches. This CDR3 is 14 amino acids long. The DNA of the CDR3 is TGTGCCAGCAGTTTCCGGGGGGAAACCTACGAGCAGTACTTC. Amino acid sequence: CASSFRGETYEQYF.